This T cell receptor beta chain originates from a study of T cell responses to AZD1222 COVID-19 vaccine. General study findings and limits: Spike-specific TCR repertoires showed rising breadth and depth after two AZD1222 doses. Clonal diversity was possibly underestimated, and white British individuals and females predominated among donors.

Sequenced by immunoSEQ multiplex PCR; TCRdb stores in-frame clones only, minus some. The table includes 100,000 to 130,000 clones, around 92% detected once. V was clipped by 6 bases and J by 1 base, with 10 bases between them. Germline V gives CDR1 MDHEN, CDR2 SYDVKM. The CDR3 length is 13 residues. Of note for this clone: Its antigen is unknown.

The TCR originated in an adult in good health. The chain carries TRBV28 and TRBJ2-7, with D perhaps matching TRBD1 or TRBD2 (5 bases each). The material was peripheral blood, obtained on day 0 of AZD1222 vaccination. In DNA, the CDR3 is TGTGCCAGCAGGACTACAGGATCCTACGAGCAGTACTTC. Its translation: CASRTTGSYEQYF.